This T cell receptor beta chain stems from a study of spatial heterogeneity in lung cancer. Time point reported: blood at routine non-recurrence follow-up after resection. Per germline, CDR1 SEHNR and CDR2 FQNEAQ (reference sequence). This CDR3 has 14 amino acids. V lost 3 bases, J lost 7 bases, and 14 bases lay in between. A single record per CDR3 protein comes from TCRdb applying MiXCR to the 5' RACE reads. The sample consists of roughly 110,000 distinct CDR3 sequences, 11% of them appearing once. This clonotype was obtained from a female donor with early-stage non-small cell lung cancer. This chain connects TRBV7-9 to TRBJ2-3; D is uncertain. The sequencing here drew on PBMCs, taken at follow-up. The CDR3 sequence: CASSFSEKVNTQYF. CDR3 nucleotide sequence: TGTGCCAGCAGCTTCAGCGAGAAGGTCAATACGCAGTATTTT.